This TCR beta chain is drawn from a study of identical twins. Points from the study as a whole: There was an excess of low generation probability in the out-of-frame alpha sequences that twins shared.

In its sample, this clonotype was seen a few times. Antigen specificity is unknown. The ends lost 0 bases at V and 4 bases at J; junction bases unmatched: 8. This CDR3 has 16 amino acids. Germline CDR1 SGHKS, CDR2 YYEKEE (reference sequence). From the 5' RACE reads, TCRdb called clonotypes with MiXCR, one entry per CDR3 protein. The table lists more than 250,000 distinct CDR3 sequences, approximately 8.5% of them singletons. This same sample was also taken into another study, of yellow fever vaccine responses in identical twins. From that report: Reports say the vaccine T cell response in twins looked partly convergent and partly personalized.

The V and J genes are TRBV5-5 and TRBJ1-2, with 8 positions matching TRBD1. Sample: memory (CD45RO+) T cells sorted from blood. This clonotype was obtained from a woman in her late teens or twenties in good health. CDR3 sequence (DNA): TGTGCCAGCAGCTTGGGAGGGAATACAGGGGGCTATGGCTACACCTTC. It is translated as CASSLGGNTGGYGYTF. The whole variable domain, remainder taken from reference TRBV5-5 and TRBJ1-2, is DAGVTQSPTHLIKTRGQQVTLRCSPISGHKSVSWYQQVLGQGPQFIFQYYEKEERGRGNFPDRFSARQFPNYSSELNVNALLLGDSALYLCASSLGGNTGGYGYTFGSGTRLTVV.